This is a list of T cell receptor beta chains from one sample in a study of blood T cell repertoires in COVID-19. The table came from immunoSEQ multiplex PCR; TCRdb's copy has only in-frame clones and leaves some out. The sample lists roughly 140,000 clones, almost 85% seen once, with around 2.9% in the top ten. Material for sequencing was peripheral blood. Every receptor here comes from a man in his forties or fifties with acute or convalescent COVID-19. Both conserved end residues are part of each CDR3. Each record gives: clone size, J gene, D gene, V gene, CDR3 protein, CDR3 DNA. D genes are given only for firm matches. Size is stated for part of the rows, as once, few or many counts, or as a class when the clone is expanded.

NA,TRBJ2-3,TRBD2,TRBV19,CASKSGGGADTQYF,TGTGCCAGTAAGAGCGGGGGGGGCGCAGATACGCAGTATTTT
NA,TRBJ2-2,TRBD2,TRBV19,CASSIFGGAGELFF,TGTGCCAGTAGTATATTTGGGGGGGCCGGGGAGCTGTTTTTT
NA,TRBJ1-2,TRBD1,TRBV7-9,CASSRDSEYYGYTF,TGTGCCAGCAGCCGGGACAGCGAGTACTATGGCTACACCTTC
NA,TRBJ1-2,TRBD1,TRBV2,CASSDGTGNYGYTF,TGTGCCAGCAGTGATGGGACAGGGAACTATGGCTACACCTTC
NA,TRBJ2-2,TRBD1,TRBV5-1,CASSQTGGNTGELFF,TGCGCCAGCAGCCAGACAGGGGGGAACACCGGGGAGCTGTTTTTT
NA,TRBJ2-7,TRBD1,TRBV7-8,CASSSDRLTYEQYF,TGTGCCAGCAGCTCGGACAGGCTCACCTACGAGCAGTACTTC
NA,TRBJ2-7,TRBD1,TRBV27,CASSVGTGEYEQYF,TGTGCCAGCAGCGTAGGGACAGGGGAATACGAGCAGTACTTC
NA,TRBJ1-2,TRBD1,TRBV7-3,CASSSGQDYGYTF,TGTGCCAGCAGCTCAGGACAGGACTATGGCTACACCTTC
once,TRBJ1-3,NA,TRBV9,CASSVGPVSGNTIYF,TGTGCCAGCAGCGTAGGGCCAGTCTCTGGAAACACCATATATTTT
NA,TRBJ2-3,TRBD1,TRBV7-3,CASSPSTGGTDTQYF,TGTGCCAGCAGCCCGTCCACAGGGGGGACAGATACGCAGTATTTT
NA,TRBJ2-7,NA,TRBV27,CASSQKTGPGYFQYF,TGTGCCAGCAGCCAGAAGACAGGTCCGGGGTATTTTCAGTACTTC
NA,TRBJ1-3,NA,TRBV9,CASSVGSGVGNTIYF,TGTGCCAGCAGCGTAGGTTCCGGAGTCGGAAACACCATATATTTT
few,TRBJ2-3,NA,TRBV10-1,CASSAYGDTQYF,TGCGCCAGCAGTGCGTACGGAGATACGCAGTATTTT
NA,TRBJ1-6,TRBD1,TRBV28,CASKPPGQGNSPLHF,TGTGCCAGCAAACCCCCGGGACAGGGGAATTCACCCCTCCACTTT
NA,TRBJ2-1,TRBD2,TRBV11-2,CASRPSSGGRYEQFF,TGTGCCAGCAGACCCTCTAGCGGGGGACGGTATGAGCAGTTCTTC
NA,TRBJ1-3,NA,TRBV7-9,CASSTSPQSSGNTIYF,TGTGCCAGCAGCACTTCACCACAGAGCTCTGGAAACACCATATATTTT